A selection of T cell receptor beta chains follows, all from one sample in a study of OX40 agonist ivuxolimab in advanced cancers. Assay: immunoSEQ multiplex PCR; the TCRdb copy retains only in-frame clones and omits some. The sample yields about 58,000 clones, about nine tenths seen once. Sequencing used CD4+ or CD8+ T cells sorted from blood, obtained in a trial of the OX40 agonist ivuxolimab. The receptors stem from an adult with an advanced solid tumor such as melanoma, head and neck, liver or kidney cancer. CDR3s include the opening cysteine and the closing phenylalanine or tryptophan.

v_call cdr3_aa
TRBV5-5 CASTWAWGGSYEQYF
TRBV30 CAWSSSSVGWGTQYF
TRBV11-2 CASSPRMDVDTEAFF
TRBV27 CASSLPGRNEQFF
TRBV19 CASSTPGLNTEAFF
TRBV7-9 CASIRLETWEHGYTF
TRBV11-1 CASSGRFQETQYF
TRBV7-9 CASSLPMLSNEQFF
TRBV5-1 CASSPGLAGGYYYNEQFF
TRBV9 CASSPSGRGPRETQYF
TRBV9 CASSAGDGRNQPQHF
TRBV11-2 CASSYSGTDLYGYTF
TRBV29-1 CSVEYYLGLAGNRPDTQYF
TRBV7-6 CASSLGHSNEQFF
TRBV29-1 CSVEPPRVLAGTDTQYF
TRBV7-2 CASSETGNEQFF
TRBV2 CASRPRPGNTEAFF
TRBV4-2 CASSQDPGTGLNTEAFF
TRBV19 CASSRGRSSYNEQFF
TRBV9 CASSVDGGGPYNEQFF
TRBV6-1 CASSDPGQGWGNQPQHF
TRBV7-2 CASSLGGGNEQFF
TRBV7-8 CASSYGAGDEQFF
TRBV11-2 CASSLEVGLNTEAFF